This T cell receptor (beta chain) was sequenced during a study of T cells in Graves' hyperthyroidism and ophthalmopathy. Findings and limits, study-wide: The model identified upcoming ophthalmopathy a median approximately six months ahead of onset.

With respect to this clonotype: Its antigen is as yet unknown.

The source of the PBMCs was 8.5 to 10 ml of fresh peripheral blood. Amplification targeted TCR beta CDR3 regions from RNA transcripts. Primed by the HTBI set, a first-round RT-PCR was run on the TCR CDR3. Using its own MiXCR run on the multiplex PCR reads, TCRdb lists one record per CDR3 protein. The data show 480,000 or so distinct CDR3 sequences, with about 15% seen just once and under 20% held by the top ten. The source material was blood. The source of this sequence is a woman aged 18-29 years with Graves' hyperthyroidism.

CDR3 bases: TGTGCCAGCACCACGGACAGGGAGGGCGGTCAGCCCCAGCATTTT. The encoded protein is CASTTDREGGQPQHF. The chain joins TRBV12-3 or TRBV12-4 to TRBJ1-5; 8 nucleotides agree with TRBD1. This CDR3 comprises 15 residues. V was pared by 7 bases and J by 6 bases, with 11 bases of the junction left unmatched.